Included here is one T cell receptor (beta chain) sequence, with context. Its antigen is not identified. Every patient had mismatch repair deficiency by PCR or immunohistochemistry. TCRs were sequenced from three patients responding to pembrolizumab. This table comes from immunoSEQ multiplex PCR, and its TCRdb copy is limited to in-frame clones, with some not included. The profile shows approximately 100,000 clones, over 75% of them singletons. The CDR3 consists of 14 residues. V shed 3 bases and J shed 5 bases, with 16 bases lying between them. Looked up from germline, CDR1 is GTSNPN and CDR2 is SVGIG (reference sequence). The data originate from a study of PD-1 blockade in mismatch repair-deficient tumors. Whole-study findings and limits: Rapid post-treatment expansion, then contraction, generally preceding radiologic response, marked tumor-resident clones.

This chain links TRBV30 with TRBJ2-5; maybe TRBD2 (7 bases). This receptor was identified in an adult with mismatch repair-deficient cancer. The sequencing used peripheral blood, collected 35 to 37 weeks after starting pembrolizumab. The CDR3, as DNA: TGTGCCTGGAGCCACGGGGCGGGGGCGGAGACCCAGTACTTC. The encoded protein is CAWSHGAGAETQYF.